The rows below give T cell receptor beta chains drawn from one sample of a study of blood T cell repertoires in COVID-19. TCRdb's table, derived via immunoSEQ multiplex PCR, lists solely in-frame clones and lacks some. Here the sample spans under 200,000 clones, about nine tenths being singletons. Material for sequencing was peripheral blood. The receptors shown here come from a man younger than 30 with active or convalescent COVID-19. Each CDR3 is given with its conserved first and last residue. Fields, in order: V gene, J gene, clone size, D gene, CDR3 protein, CDR3 DNA. A D gene is named only where the DNA matches it firmly. The size field is filled for only some rows; it gives once, few, many or a size class.

>TRBV3-1/TRBV3-2|TRBJ2-7|NA|TRBD2
CASSQGPGGSYEQYF
TGTGCCAGCAGCCAAGGTCCGGGAGGCTCCTACGAGCAGTACTTC
>TRBV28|TRBJ2-2|once|TRBD1
CASSLDRGHSINTGELFF
TGTGCCAGCAGCTTGGACAGGGGGCACTCAATTAACACCGGGGAGCTGTTTTTT
>TRBV6-6|TRBJ2-3|NA|NA
CASSERSLDTDTQYF
TGTGCCAGCAGCGAGCGGAGCCTTGACACAGATACGCAGTATTTT
>TRBV9|TRBJ1-1|NA|TRBD1
CASSVAAGDRGPTEAFF
TGTGCCAGCAGCGTAGCCGCAGGGGACAGGGGGCCTACTGAAGCTTTCTTT
>TRBV19|TRBJ2-1|few|NA
CASSQRAQSEQFF
TGTGCCAGTAGCCAGCGGGCTCAATCCGAGCAGTTCTTC
>TRBV9|TRBJ2-3|NA|TRBD2
CASSVGGGSTDTQYF
TGTGCCAGCAGCGTAGGCGGGGGGAGCACAGATACGCAGTATTTT
>TRBV18|TRBJ2-5|NA|TRBD2
CASSPFGGSRRETQYF
TGTGCCAGCTCACCGTTTGGCGGGAGCAGGCGAGAGACCCAGTACTTC
>TRBV6-5|TRBJ2-7|NA|NA
CASSLSGESSYEQYF
TGTGCCAGCAGTTTATCCGGGGAAAGCTCCTACGAGCAGTACTTC
>TRBV30|TRBJ1-6|NA|NA
CACRGEPNSPLHF
TGTGCCTGCCGGGGAGAACCTAATTCACCCCTCCACTTT
>TRBV7-9|TRBJ2-3|NA|TRBD2
CASSFSGGPREDTQYF
TGTGCCAGCAGCTTCAGCGGGGGGCCCCGGGAGGATACGCAGTATTTT
>TRBV12-3/TRBV12-4|TRBJ1-6|NA|NA
CASRHGGISPLHF
TGTGCCAGCCGCCACGGGGGGATTTCACCCCTCCACTTT
>TRBV30|TRBJ1-6|NA|NA
CAWSGNSPLHF
TGTGCCTGGAGCGGGAATTCACCCCTCCACTTT
>TRBV10-3|TRBJ2-5|NA|NA
CAISDLGGWLETQYF
TGTGCCATCAGCGATCTTGGAGGTTGGTTAGAGACCCAGTACTTC
>TRBV5-1|TRBJ2-6|NA|NA
CASSLGGTGANVLTF
TGCGCCAGCAGCTTGGGAGGTACTGGGGCCAACGTCCTGACTTTC
>TRBV6-5|TRBJ2-3|NA|TRBD2
CASRSGSGTDTQYF
TGTGCCAGCAGGAGCGGGAGTGGCACAGATACGCAGTATTTT
>TRBV7-9|TRBJ2-3|NA|TRBD1
CASSSQGGRVKDTQYF
TGTGCCAGCAGCTCACAGGGGGGCAGGGTGAAAGATACGCAGTATTTT
>TRBV4-3|TRBJ2-7|NA|TRBD1
CASSQDPTGRDEQYF
TGCGCCAGCAGCCAAGACCCGACAGGGCGAGACGAGCAGTACTTC
>TRBV3-1/TRBV3-2|TRBJ2-1|NA|TRBD2
CASSPGTSGRVVNEQFF
TGTGCCAGCAGCCCCGGGACTAGCGGGAGGGTGGTGAATGAGCAGTTCTTC
>TRBV9|TRBJ2-3|NA|NA
CASSARGTTDTQYF
TGTGCCAGCAGCGCCCGGGGGACCACAGATACGCAGTATTTT
>TRBV7-3|TRBJ2-1|once|TRBD2
CASSPSGTSGNHEQFF
TGTGCCAGCAGCCCATCCGGGACTAGCGGGAATCATGAGCAGTTCTTC
>TRBV29-1|TRBJ1-6|NA|NA
CSVAVHNNSPLHF
TGCAGCGTTGCCGTGCACAATAATTCACCCCTCCACTTT
>TRBV19|TRBJ2-7|NA|NA
CASRPVGGNYEQYF
TGTGCCAGTAGACCGGTAGGAGGAAACTACGAGCAGTACTTC
>TRBV2|TRBJ2-6|NA|TRBD2
CASSLAGAISGANVLTF
TGTGCCAGCAGCCTAGCGGGGGCCATCTCTGGGGCCAACGTCCTGACTTTC
>TRBV13|TRBJ2-2|NA|TRBD1
CASSSNRGAGELFF
TGTGCCAGCAGCTCCAACAGGGGGGCCGGGGAGCTGTTTTTT
>TRBV14|TRBJ2-7|NA|TRBD2
CASSPAGTSGSHF
TGTGCCAGCAGCCCGGCCGGGACTAGCGGGAGTCACTTC
>TRBV19|TRBJ1-1|NA|NA
CASSLQLNTEAFF
TGTGCCAGTAGCTTACAGCTAAACACTGAAGCTTTCTTT
>TRBV6-5|TRBJ1-1|NA|NA
CASRQGWDTEAFF
TGTGCCAGCAGGCAGGGGTGGGACACTGAAGCTTTCTTT
>TRBV7-3|TRBJ2-2|few|TRBD2
CASSLALAGGELFF
TGTGCCAGCAGCTTGGCCCTAGCGGGCGGGGAGCTGTTTTTT
>TRBV30|TRBJ1-5|NA|TRBD1
CAWSPGQVVRQPQHF
TGTGCCTGGAGTCCCGGACAGGTTGTTCGTCAGCCCCAGCATTTT
>TRBV18|TRBJ1-4|NA|TRBD1
CASSPPGTGSEKLFF
TGTGCCAGCTCACCCCCCGGGACAGGGAGTGAAAAACTGTTTTTT
>TRBV24-1|TRBJ2-3|NA|NA
CATSENPPGVQYF
TGTGCCACCAGTGAGAATCCTCCGGGGGTCCAGTATTTT
>TRBV5-4|TRBJ2-7|NA|NA
CASSFGGNNYEQYF
TGTGCCAGCAGCTTTGGGGGCAATAACTATGAGCAGTACTTC
>TRBV3-1/TRBV3-2|TRBJ2-1|NA|TRBD2
CASSQLAGAHNEQFF
TGTGCCAGCAGCCAACTAGCGGGGGCCCACAATGAGCAGTTCTTC
>TRBV30|TRBJ1-6|NA|TRBD1
CAWSVTGKNSPLHF
TGTGCCTGGTCGGTGACAGGGAAAAATTCACCCCTCCACTTT
>TRBV15|TRBJ1-1|NA|TRBD1
CATSRDNKGKTGSYTEAFF
TGTGCCACCAGCAGAGATAATAAGGGTAAGACAGGGAGTTACACTGAAGCTTTCTTT
>TRBV25-1|TRBJ1-1|NA|NA
CASSECRRKKNTEAFF
TGTGCCAGCAGTGAATGTAGGCGGAAAAAGAACACTGAAGCTTTCTTT
>TRBV3-1/TRBV3-2|TRBJ2-3|NA|TRBD2
CASSQELAGDTQYF
TGTGCCAGCAGCCAAGAACTAGCGGGAGATACGCAGTATTTT
>TRBV30|TRBJ1-2|NA|TRBD1
CAWSGDRMNYGYTF
TGTGCCTGGAGTGGGGACAGGATGAACTATGGCTACACCTTC
>TRBV9|TRBJ2-6|NA|NA
CASSGYSGANVLTF
TGTGCCAGCAGCGGTTACTCTGGGGCCAACGTCCTGACTTTC
>TRBV3-1/TRBV3-2|TRBJ2-2|NA|NA
CASSQHSDTGELFF
TGTGCCAGCAGCCAACATTCAGACACCGGGGAGCTGTTTTTT
>TRBV23-1|TRBJ1-2|NA|TRBD1
CASSQERTGRFGYGYTF
TGCGCCAGCAGTCAGGAACGGACAGGTCGGTTTGGCTATGGCTACACCTTC
>TRBV30|TRBJ2-3|NA|NA
CAWSVRRQSTDTQYF
TGTGCCTGGAGTGTACGGAGGCAGAGCACAGATACGCAGTATTTT
>TRBV5-1|TRBJ2-3|NA|NA
CASSLNGDTDTQYF
TGCGCCAGCAGCTTGAACGGGGACACAGATACGCAGTATTTT
>TRBV7-9|TRBJ1-1|NA|NA
CASSDRTTAMNTEAFF
TGTGCCAGCAGCGACCGAACGACAGCCATGAACACTGAAGCTTTCTTT
>TRBV6-5|TRBJ1-2|NA|NA
CASSTRTGNYGYTF
TGTGCCAGCAGTACCCGGACGGGAAACTATGGCTACACCTTC
>TRBV2|TRBJ1-2|NA|NA
CASRGGRYGYTF
TGTGCCAGCAGGGGAGGGAGGTATGGCTACACCTTC
>TRBV12-3/TRBV12-4|TRBJ1-3|NA|NA
CASRPAGGNTIYF
TGTGCCAGCAGGCCGGCAGGAGGAAACACCATATATTTT
>TRBV7-9|TRBJ1-6|once|TRBD1
CASSAKGQGVVPLHF
TGTGCCAGCAGCGCAAAGGGGCAGGGGGTCGTACCCCTCCACTTT
>TRBV9|TRBJ2-1|NA|NA
CASSTQPRDEQFF
TGTGCCAGCAGCACCCAGCCCCGGGATGAGCAGTTCTTC
>TRBV30|TRBJ1-2|NA|TRBD1
CAWRIQGANYGYTF
TGTGCCTGGAGAATACAGGGGGCTAACTATGGCTACACCTTC
>TRBV12-3/TRBV12-4|TRBJ2-1|NA|NA
CASRFDSYNEQFF
TGTGCCAGCAGATTTGACAGCTACAATGAGCAGTTCTTC
>TRBV3-1/TRBV3-2|TRBJ2-3|NA|NA
CASSQDLEDARRYF
TGTGCCAGCAGCCAAGATCTCGAGGATGCACGTCGGTATTTT
>TRBV19|TRBJ1-5|NA|NA
CASSIRGDSNQPQHF
TGTGCCAGTAGTATCCGCGGTGATAGCAATCAGCCCCAGCATTTT
>TRBV29-1|TRBJ2-1|NA|NA
CSVEGSSSSSYNEQFF
TGCAGCGTTGAAGGTTCGTCTAGCTCATCGTACAATGAGCAGTTCTTC
>TRBV19|TRBJ2-2|NA|NA
CASRVGQMNTGELFF
TGTGCCAGTAGAGTAGGACAAATGAACACCGGGGAGCTGTTTTTT